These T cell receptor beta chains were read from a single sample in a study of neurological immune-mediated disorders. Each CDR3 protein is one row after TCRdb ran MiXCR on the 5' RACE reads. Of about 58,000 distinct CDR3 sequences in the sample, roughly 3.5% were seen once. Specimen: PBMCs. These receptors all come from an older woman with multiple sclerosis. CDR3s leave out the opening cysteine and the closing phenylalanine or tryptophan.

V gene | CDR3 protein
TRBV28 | ASRDRTGNQPQH
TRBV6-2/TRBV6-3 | ASRSRGDLGANVLT
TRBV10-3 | AISEPGFGGYT
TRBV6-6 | ASSYSAETNTEAF
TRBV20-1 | SASGERTVRSYEQY
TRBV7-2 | ASSPWYRLRNTEAF
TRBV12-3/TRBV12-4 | ASSFWGEGYT
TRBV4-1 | ASSRDRGLGGTLH
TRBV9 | ASSASMGTDRYEQY
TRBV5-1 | ASSLGRAEVGYT
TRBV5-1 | ASSLDGAVGQPQH
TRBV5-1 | ASSSMTSGSIDEQF
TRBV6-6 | ASSYRDSPYEQY
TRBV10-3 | AISDSGNQPQH
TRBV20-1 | SALSGVTRTEVF
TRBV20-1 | SASVRLASTDTQY
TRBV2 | ASGPILAAPDEQY
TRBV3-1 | ASSHLEETQY
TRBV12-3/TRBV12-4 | ASSLGQGRTYEQY
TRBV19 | ASSITGALNEQF
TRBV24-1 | ATSEAAGGLF
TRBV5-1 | ASSATSGVETQY
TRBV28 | ASSLFLEPAGGGYGYT
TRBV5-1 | ASSGQRASSYNEQF
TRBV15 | ATSSGRTFSGNTIY
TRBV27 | ASSLSARGNQPQH
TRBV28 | ASSLVLGGRGANVLT
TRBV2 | ASRLDDQPQH
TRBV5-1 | ASSFLPGQGDEKLF
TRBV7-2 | ASSKTRGVPEAF
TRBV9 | ASSISSGANVLT
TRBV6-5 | ASSYFSGTGDEQY
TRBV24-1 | ATSDSTGYHANNEQF
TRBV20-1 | SAPRGTSGNNEQF
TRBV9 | ASSVLGSNVDNEQF